Below, 32 T cell receptor beta chains from the same sample are listed, as sequenced in a study of shared clonotypes between healthy human individuals. Measured with immunoSEQ multiplex PCR; TCRdb has only the in-frame clones, and not every one. This sample has 1,100,000 or so clones, with around 78% found just once. Sequenced material: memory CD4+ T cells from PBMCs. Documented subset: CD45RA-negative fraction. Every receptor here comes from a young man in good health. Some clones in this sample may be carry-over from other donors' samples.

J is TRBJ1-1 and V is TRBV6-5; possible D gene TRBD1, 6 bases. CDR1 MNHEY and CDR2 SVGAGI come from the germline V gene. V lost 7 bases and J lost 5, with 20 bases in between. The CDR3 is 15 residues long. CDR3 bases: TGTGCCAGCATCCGAAAGTCCGGGGGCGAGACTGAAGCTTTCTTT. This encodes CASIRKSGGETEAFF.

The chain is built from TRBV6-5 and TRBJ1-2, with D unclear. Germline lookup yields CDR1 MNHEY and CDR2 SVGAGI. The ends were cut back, 5 bases at V and 3 bases at J, with 16 bases in the middle. The CDR3 runs to 15 residues. CDR3: CASSRQGNSYYGYTF. The DNA of the CDR3 is TGTGCCAGCAGTAGACAAGGGAACAGCTACTATGGCTACACCTTC.

The chain couples TRBV25-1 to TRBJ2-7; 9 bases align to TRBD2. With V trimmed by 2 bases and J by 6 bases, 8 bases remained unmatched. The CDR3 loop spans 15 amino acids. Germline CDR1 and CDR2: MGHDK and SYGVNS. The CDR3 spells CASSEPGAGGVEQYF. In DNA form, the CDR3 reads TGTGCCAGCAGTGAACCCGGGGCGGGAGGGGTCGAGCAGTACTTC.

For this clone: Other DNA variants within this sample encode the same CDR3. The rearrangement joins TRBV18 to TRBJ1-5, with D tentatively TRBD1 (5 bases). This CDR3 contains 14 residues. The V and J ends lost 2 bases and 2 bases respectively, with 7 bases between them. Germline V gene sequence: CDR1 KGHSH, CDR2 LQKENI. The CDR3 here is CASSPGGGNQPQHF. CDR3 nucleotide sequence: TGTGCCAGCTCACCAGGGGGAGGCAATCAGCCCCAGCATTTT.

The table lists this clone with a few counts. The rearrangement joins TRBV7-2 to TRBJ1-1; maybe TRBD1 (5 bases). The CDR3 loop spans 14 amino acids. The V gene lost 5 bases and the J gene lost 10 bases, with 20 bases spanning the gap. CDR1 is SGHTA and CDR2 is FQGNSA in the germline V gene. Written as DNA, the CDR3 is TGTGCCAGCAGCCCCGACGTAGGGGTGGTAGTAGCTTTCTTT. Protein sequence: CASSPDVGVVVAFF.

This clone was seen only once. V and J are TRBV5-1 and TRBJ2-7, with D perhaps matching TRBD1 (6 bases). V was pared by 3 bases and J by 3 bases, with 16 bases between. Germline CDR1 reads SGHRS; CDR2 reads YFSETQ. The CDR3 loop spans 15 amino acids. As DNA, the CDR3 is TGCGCCAGCAGCTCGGGGAAAACAGGGAGCTACGAGCAGTACTTC. Its translation: CASSSGKTGSYEQYF.

The V gene is TRBV5-1, the J gene TRBJ2-5; D gene uncertain. The length of the CDR3 is 15 residues. V lost 0 bases and J 5 bases, leaving 14 bases between the germline ends. The germline V gene has CDR1 SGHRS and CDR2 YFSETQ. The CDR3, as DNA: TGCGCCAGCAGCTTGGTATCGGCTAGTCGCGAGACCCAGTACTTC. Encoded protein: CASSLVSASRETQYF.

This clone was recorded many times. The V call is TRBV5-6, the J call TRBJ1-1; TRBD1 aligns across 9 bases. Germline V CDR1 and CDR2: SGHDT, YYEEEE. V gave up 5 bases and J gave up 2 bases; unmatched junction bases: 7. This CDR3 contains 15 residues. CDR3 sequence reads: CASRRVDRGNTEAFF. The DNA for the CDR3 is TGTGCCAGCAGGAGAGTGGACAGGGGTAACACTGAAGCTTTCTTT.

Concerning this clone: This may be a read error, as it is one base from a much larger clone. This rearrangement joins TRBV5-4 to TRBJ2-5; a weak D match, TRBD1 (5 bases). V was trimmed by 0 bases and J by 1 base, leaving 7 bases between them. Germline CDR1 reads SGHNT; CDR2 reads YYREEE (reference sequence). There are 14 residues in the CDR3. This CDR3 reads CASSLGQSQETQYF. CDR3 in DNA: TGTGCCAGCAGCTTGGGACAGAGCCAAGAGACCCAGTACTTC.

The chain combines TRBV18 with TRBJ1-5; D is possibly TRBD1 (5 bases). Germline lookup yields CDR1 KGHSH and CDR2 LQKENI. V dropped 4 bases and J dropped 1 base, with 14 bases sitting between them. The CDR3 sequence is 16 residues long. The CDR3 loop is CASSQLGGRSNQPQHF. The CDR3 bases are TGTGCCAGCTCACAATTGGGGGGTAGGAGCAATCAGCCCCAGCATTTT.

The chain recombines TRBV29-1 with TRBJ2-7; D is unresolved. This CDR3 has 13 residues. Germline CDR1 reads SQVTM; CDR2 reads ANQGSEA. The V and J ends lost 1 base and 1 base respectively, with 8 bases between them. The CDR3 bases are TGCAGCGTTGAAGGGGCAACATCCTACGAGCAGTACTTC. It yields the protein CSVEGATSYEQYF.

The J gene is TRBJ1-4, the V gene TRBV4-3; no clear D. Trimming took off 4 bases at V and 4 bases at J, with 16 bases between the two ends. Germline CDR1 is LGHNA and CDR2 is YSLEER. This CDR3 region has 16 residues. CDR3 sequence reads: CASSPPWAARNEKLFF. CDR3 in DNA: TGCGCCAGCAGCCCCCCCTGGGCGGCCCGTAATGAAAAACTGTTTTTT.

The chain has TRBV11-2 and TRBJ1-2; perhaps TRBD1 as D (6 bases). Germline CDR1 SGHAT, CDR2 FQNNGV. The CDR3 is 15 amino acids. V was pared by 7 bases and J by 3 bases, with 18 bases between. CDR3 loop: CASTRGGGADYGYTF. CDR3 bases: TGTGCCAGCACCCGAGGTGGGGGGGCGGACTATGGCTACACCTTC.

This clone was counted many times. The chain couples TRBV5-1 to TRBJ2-3; 8 positions agree with TRBD2. J lost 3 bases, V lost 5 bases, and 8 bases had no gene match. CDR3 size: 15 residues. The germline V gene has CDR1 SGHRS and CDR2 YFSETQ. CDR3 sequence: CASSPGRAGTDTQYF. CDR3 sequence (DNA): TGCGCCAGCAGTCCCGGGAGGGCCGGGACAGATACGCAGTATTTT.

This rearrangement joins TRBV28 to TRBJ2-4; D possibly corresponds to TRBD2 (6 bases). The germline CDR1 and CDR2 sequences are MDHEN and SYDVKM. V was trimmed by 4 bases and J by 2 bases, leaving 9 bases between them. The CDR3 totals 14 residues. The CDR3 here is CASSYGGTKNIQYF. In DNA, the CDR3 is TGTGCCAGCAGTTACGGGGGTACCAAAAACATTCAGTACTTC.

This clone turned up a few times. The rearrangement joins TRBV5-1 to TRBJ2-3, with 10 bases lining up with TRBD2. Germline trimming cut 0 bases from V and 2 bases from J; bases unmatched to any gene: 12. Per the germline V gene, CDR1 is SGHRS and CDR2 is YFSETQ. The CDR3 is made up of 19 amino acids. CDR3 sequence (DNA): TGCGCCAGCAGCTTGGCCGAGCGAGGAGCGGGAGGGGCCACAGATACGCAGTATTTT. Encoded protein: CASSLAERGAGGATDTQYF.

The rearrangement links TRBV11-1 to TRBJ2-1; 15 bases align to TRBD2. V shed 4 bases and J 1 base; nucleotides not matched to a gene: 5. The CDR3 sequence is 18 residues long. Germline CDR1 SGHAT, CDR2 FQDESV (reference sequence). For the CDR3, the DNA is TGTGCCAGCAGCTCACCGGGACTAGCGGGGGGATCCTACAATGAGCAGTTCTTC. Its protein product is CASSSPGLAGGSYNEQFF.

V and J are TRBV19 and TRBJ2-5, with 8 bases lining up with TRBD1. The tail of the sequence fits TRBJ2-7 better, so the J call may be wrong. The CDR3 covers 15 residues. Germline V gene sequence: CDR1 LNHDA, CDR2 SQIVND (reference sequence). The CDR3 loop is CASSSTGTGLYEQYF. For the CDR3, the DNA is TGTGCCAGTAGTAGCACCGGGACAGGACTATACGAGCAGTACTTC.

This clone was observed a few times. This specimen includes other DNA sequences encoding the same CDR3. V usage is TRBV18 and J usage is TRBJ1-1; possible D gene TRBD1, 6 bases. CDR3 size: 13 residues. V lost 5 bases to trimming and J lost 1 base, with 8 bases between them. From germline, CDR1 is KGHSH and CDR2 LQKENI. The CDR3 coding sequence is TGTGCCAGCTCAGCGGACAGGAACACTGAAGCTTTCTTT. Translation: CASSADRNTEAFF.

The chain couples TRBV27 to TRBJ1-1; TRBD1 might be the D (5 bases). V lost 2 bases and J 5 bases, leaving 15 bases between the germline ends. This CDR3 spans 15 amino acids. The germline gives CDR1 MNHEY, CDR2 SMNVEV (reference sequence). For the CDR3, the DNA is TGTGCCAGCAGTTTAAGGCAGGGAATGGGAACTGAAGCTTTCTTT. Its translation is CASSLRQGMGTEAFF.

Concerning this clone: The sample carries other DNA sequences with the same CDR3. This chain connects TRBV18 to TRBJ2-5; TRBD1 agrees at 9 bases. V was pared by 3 bases and J by 5 bases, with 7 bases of the junction left unmatched. Germline values: CDR1 KGHSH, CDR2 LQKENI. The CDR3 is made up of 15 amino acids. The CDR3: CASSPRTGVGETQYF. The DNA for the CDR3 is TGTGCCAGCTCACCTCGGACAGGGGTGGGGGAGACCCAGTACTTC. The variable domain in full, completed from reference TRBV18 and TRBJ2-5, reads NAGVMQNPRHLVRRRGQEARLRCSPMKGHSHVYWYRQLPEEGLKFMVYLQKENIIDESGMPKERFSAEFPKEGPSILRIQQVVRGDSAAYFCASSPRTGVGETQYFGPGTRLLVL.

The DNA of the CDR3 is TGTGCCAGCAGTGATCCCCAGGAGGTAGCGGGAGACTTAAGCAAAAACATTCAGTACTTC. It is translated as CASSDPQEVAGDLSKNIQYF. The V gene is TRBV6-4, the J gene TRBJ2-4; 9 positions agree with TRBD2. Unmatched junction bases numbered 18, after V lost 3 bases and J lost 3 bases. CDR1 and CDR2 (germline): MRHNA, SNTAGT. The CDR3 length is 20 residues.

V is TRBV11-2 and J is TRBJ2-1; no reliable D call. V lost 5 bases to trimming and J lost 2 bases, with 13 bases between them. The CDR3 spans 15 residues. Germline V gene sequence: CDR1 SGHAT, CDR2 FQNNGV. As DNA, the CDR3 is TGTGCCAGCAGCCGTGACATCTCCCCCTACAATGAGCAGTTCTTC. Translated: CASSRDISPYNEQFF.

The V call is TRBV28, the J call TRBJ1-2; no clear D gene. The CDR3 spans 14 residues. Trimming removed 8 bases at V and 4 bases at J, with 17 bases between. Germline V gene data show CDR1 as MDHEN and CDR2 as SYDVKM. CDR3 in amino acids: CASGNGGFSYGYTF. The CDR3 DNA follows: TGTGCCAGCGGGAATGGAGGGTTTTCCTATGGCTACACCTTC.

The chain combines TRBV7-3 with TRBJ2-3, with D maybe TRBD1 (5 bases). Germline lookup yields CDR1 SGHTA and CDR2 FQGTGA. The CDR3 has 14 residues. V dropped 1 base and J dropped 4 bases, with 9 bases sitting between them. For the CDR3, the DNA is TGTGCCAGCAGCTTAAGGTCCAGGGCAGATACGCAGTATTTT. This codes for CASSLRSRADTQYF.

The chain couples TRBV18 to TRBJ1-1, with TRBD1 identical over 9 bases. The trim removed 3 bases at V and 4 bases at J, leaving 9 bases unmatched. The CDR3 covers 16 residues. The germline CDR1 and CDR2 sequences are KGHSH and LQKENI. CDR3 amino acids: CASSPGTGRFGTEAFF. As DNA, the CDR3 is TGTGCCAGCTCACCCGGGACAGGGAGATTCGGCACTGAAGCTTTCTTT.

V usage is TRBV7-3 and J usage is TRBJ2-3; TRBD1 aligns across 9 bases. The germline V gene has CDR1 SGHTA and CDR2 FQGTGA. CDR3 length: 15 amino acids. V gave up 6 bases and J gave up 2 bases; unmatched junction bases: 6. The CDR3 DNA sequence: TGTGCCAGCAGGCGAACAGGGGGCTACACAGATACGCAGTATTTT. Its translation: CASRRTGGYTDTQYF.

The chain employs TRBV18 and TRBJ2-1; D is unclear. V dropped 3 bases and J dropped 4 bases, with 10 bases sitting between them. Germline V gene data show CDR1 as KGHSH and CDR2 as LQKENI. This CDR3 has 14 amino acids. CDR3 amino acids: CASSPAPRYNEQFF. CDR3 coding DNA: TGTGCCAGCTCACCTGCGCCCCGGTACAATGAGCAGTTCTTC.

The genes are TRBV7-6 and TRBJ2-7; TRBD2 matches 7 bases. CDR1 SGHVS and CDR2 FNYEAQ come from the germline V gene. With 6 bases clipped from V and 2 bases from J, the junction kept 19 bases outside the gene matches. The length of the CDR3 is 18 residues. The CDR3 sequence is CASSLGAPGGSITYEQYF. CDR3 in DNA: TGTGCCAGCAGTTTGGGCGCCCCGGGCGGGAGTATCACCTACGAGCAGTACTTC.

This clone came up once. J is TRBJ2-3 and V is TRBV4-1, with a possible D match to TRBD1 (5 bases). Germline assignment: CDR1 MGHRA and CDR2 YSYEKL. This CDR3 comprises 16 residues. Trimming left V 0 bases short and J 5 bases short, with 15 bases between. CDR3 DNA: TGCGCCAGCAGCCAAGAGGGGCAGATGCGGATAGATACGCAGTATTTT. Protein product: CASSQEGQMRIDTQYF.

This chain joins TRBV10-3 and TRBJ1-2; D not certain. There are 12 residues in the CDR3. V lost 3 bases to trimming and J lost 1 base, with 3 bases between them. Germline V gene sequence: CDR1 ENHRY, CDR2 SYGVKD. The CDR3 nucleotides read TGTGCCATCAGTGAAAATAACTATGGCTACACCTTC. It translates to CAISENNYGYTF.

V gene TRBV6-5 combines with J gene TRBJ2-6; 8 positions agree with TRBD1. The germline V gene encodes CDR1 MNHEY and CDR2 SVGAGI. The CDR3 loop spans 15 amino acids. The V gene end was trimmed by 6 bases and the J gene end by 1 base; junction bases not matched to a gene: 2. The CDR3 sequence: CASRQGVSGANVLTF. The CDR3 DNA follows: TGTGCCAGCAGACAGGGGGTTTCTGGGGCCAACGTCCTGACTTTC.